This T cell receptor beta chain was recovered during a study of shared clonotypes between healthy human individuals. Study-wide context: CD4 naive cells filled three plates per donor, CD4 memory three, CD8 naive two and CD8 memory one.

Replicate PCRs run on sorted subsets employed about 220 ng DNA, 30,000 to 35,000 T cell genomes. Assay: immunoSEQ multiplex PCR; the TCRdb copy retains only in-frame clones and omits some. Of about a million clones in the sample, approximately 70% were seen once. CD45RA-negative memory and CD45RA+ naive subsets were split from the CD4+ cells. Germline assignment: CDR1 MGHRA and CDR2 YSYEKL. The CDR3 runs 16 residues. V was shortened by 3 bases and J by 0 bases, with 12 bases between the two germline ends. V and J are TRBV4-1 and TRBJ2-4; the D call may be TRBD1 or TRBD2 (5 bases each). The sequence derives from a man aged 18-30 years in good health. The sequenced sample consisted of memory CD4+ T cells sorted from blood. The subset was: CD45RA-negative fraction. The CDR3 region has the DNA TGCGCCAGCAGCCATCTCCGGGACCAAGCCAAAAACATTCAGTACTTC. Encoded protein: CASSHLRDQAKNIQYF.